This T cell receptor (beta chain) was sequenced in a study of control samples from healthy donors and cancer patients. Method: immunoSEQ multiplex PCR; TCRdb's copy keeps in-frame clones and lacks some. The sample contains around 140,000 clones, 80% to 95% of which appear only once. The CDR3 consists of 15 residues. V lost 0 bases, J lost 7 bases, and 12 bases lay in between. CDR1 and CDR2 (germline): MNHNY, SVGAGI (reference sequence). The receptor's source is a man between 18 and 35 years old in good health. This rearrangement joins TRBV6-6 to TRBJ2-2; tentative D call: TRBD1 (6 bases). Sequences were obtained from blood. Here the CDR3 reads CASSYSGGWGGELFF. In nucleotides, the CDR3 is TGTGCCAGCAGTTACTCTGGGGGCTGGGGCGGGGAGCTGTTTTTT.